This T cell receptor beta chain was observed in a study of OX40 agonist ivuxolimab in advanced cancers. Turning to the study itself: Three individuals attained partial responses, comprising one hepatocellular carcinoma case and two cutaneous melanoma cases. The study's findings and limits: Compared with CD4+, CD8+ T cells on average had more expanded clones.

This CDR3 is 14 amino acids long. Germline V lookup: CDR1 SGHTA, CDR2 FQGNSA. Trimming left V 1 base short and J 2 bases short, with 8 bases between. For this clone: Its antigen remains unknown.

Measured with immunoSEQ multiplex PCR; TCRdb has only the in-frame clones, and not every one. Among tens of thousands of clones, around 90% were seen once, and the ten largest hold about 1.3%. At baseline, cycle 4 day 1, and cycle 7 day 1, blood was sampled. The source of this sequence is an adult with an advanced solid tumor such as melanoma, head and neck, liver or kidney cancer. The sample was CD4+ or CD8+ T cells sorted from blood, taken in a trial of the OX40 agonist ivuxolimab. The chain employs TRBV7-2 and TRBJ2-5, with D uncertain. The CDR3 protein is CASSLVGGQETQYF. As DNA, the CDR3 is TGTGCCAGCAGCTTAGTCGGCGGACAAGAGACCCAGTACTTC.